This TCR beta chain was sequenced in a study of shared clonotypes between healthy human individuals. CD45RO-negative, CCR7-positively selected cells formed the naive CD8 fraction, excluding terminally differentiated effector memory CD45RA+ cells. Study-wide results and caveats: What naive subsets generally showed was a larger estimated richness than memory subsets showed. Among a few donors, roughly 5% of naive CD4 clonotypes were found in common.

Replicate PCRs run on sorted subsets employed approximately 180 ng DNA, approximately 30,000 T cell genomes. Data came from immunoSEQ multiplex PCR; TCRdb stores just in-frame clones and leaves some out. Altogether around 2,000,000 clones are present, roughly 94% being singletons, with the ten largest covering 1.1%. CDR1 SGHTA and CDR2 FQGNSA come from the germline V gene. CDR3 length equals 12 residues. Between the trimmed V and J ends, which lost 5 bases and 6 bases, there was a span of 9 bases. Regarding this clone: The target antigen is unknown.

This TCR derives from a man younger than 35 in good health. The sequencing sample was made of naive CD8+ T cells sorted from blood. V usage is TRBV7-2 and J usage is TRBJ2-3; no firm D call. The CDR3 spells CASSPPEDTQYF. The CDR3 DNA is TGTGCCAGCAGCCCCCCCGAGGATACGCAGTATTTT.